This T cell receptor (beta chain) was sequenced in a study of tumor-infiltrating lymphocytes in oesophageal squamous cell carcinoma. One entry per CDR3 protein results from TCRdb running MiXCR on the PCR reads. There are 7,100 or so distinct CDR3 sequences in the sample; approximately 14% occur only once, and less than 15% lies in the top ten. In this sample, this clonotype is large. Germline CDR1 SGHTA, CDR2 FQGNSA. Deletions cut 5 bases from V and 5 bases from J, with 11 bases between. The CDR3 runs 13 residues. Source material: blood. This sequence originates from a male donor with esophageal squamous cell carcinoma. The V gene is TRBV7-2, the J gene TRBJ2-3, with D possibly being TRBD2 (6 bases). The CDR3 reads CASSPGTGDTQYF. The DNA for the CDR3 is TGTGCCAGCAGCCCTGGGACTGGAGATACGCAGTATTTT. Using reference TRBV7-2 and TRBJ2-3 for the parts outside the CDR3, the full variable domain is GAGVSQSPSNKVTEKGKDVELRCDPISGHTALYWYRQSLGQGLEFLIYFQGNSAPDKSGLPSDRFSAERTGGSVSTLTIQRTQQEDSAVYLCASSPGTGDTQYFGPGTRLTVL.